Listed here is a single TCR beta chain. This entry comes from a study of blood T cell repertoires in COVID-19. This CDR3 is built from 15 residues. CDR1 and CDR2 (germline): GTSNPN, SVGIG (reference sequence). Trimming took 2 bases from V and 7 from J, leaving 15 bases between them. Authors' analysis steps: Researchers report that nucleated cell counts were estimated from reference gene primer amplification. The repertoire was sequenced with immunoSEQ multiplex PCR; TCRdb's copy has only in-frame clones and lacks some. D and trimming come from the DNA, and the V and J calls and clone size come from that table. The data show almost 400,000 clones, about 87% seen once.

This chain links TRBV30 with TRBJ1-6; maybe TRBD1 (6 bases). The receptor's source is a woman aged 55-69 years with COVID-19, enrolled during active disease. The sequencing sample was made of peripheral blood. CDR3 loop: CAWSRGGAGNSPLHF. In nucleotides, the CDR3 is TGTGCCTGGAGTAGGGGGGGCGCGGGGAATTCACCCCTCCACTTT.